These 27 T cell receptor beta chains share one sample of origin, sequenced in a study of graft-versus-host responses after intestinal transplantation. TCRdb's copy holds only in-frame clones and misses some; the assay was immunoSEQ multiplex PCR. This sample has over 75,000 clones, with approximately 85% found just once. The sequencing used PBMCs, collected 255 days after intestinal transplant. These receptors came from a human patient who received an intestinal transplant, so some T cells may come from the graft donor.

The V and J genes are TRBV18 and TRBJ1-2; 7 bases agree with TRBD1. CDR1 and CDR2 from the germline V gene are KGHSH and LQKENI. There are 15 residues in the CDR3. The V segment lost 2 bases and the J segment 5 bases; nucleotides outside the gene matches: 8. The CDR3 bases are TGTGCCAGCTCACCAGGACAGGACCAACATTATGGCTACACCTTC. It codes for CASSPGQDQHYGYTF.

This clone is a singleton in its sample. The CDR3: CASSGQGAYGYTF. Written as DNA, the CDR3 is TGCGCCAGCAGTGGACAGGGGGCCTATGGCTACACCTTC. The chain joins TRBV5-1 to TRBJ1-2; 11 positions agree with TRBD1. With 5 bases clipped from V and 4 bases from J, the junction kept 1 base outside the gene matches. The CDR3 consists of 13 residues. From germline, CDR1 is SGHRS and CDR2 YFSETQ.

V and J are TRBV19 and TRBJ2-2, with no clear D. In germline, CDR1 is LNHDA, CDR2 SQIVND (reference sequence). Trimming took off 1 base at V and 5 bases at J, with 11 bases between the two ends. This CDR3 region has 15 residues. The CDR3 loop reads CASSIAPRKTGELFF. The CDR3 region has the DNA TGTGCCAGTAGTATAGCACCCAGGAAGACCGGGGAGCTGTTTTTT.

V gene TRBV7-9 combines with J gene TRBJ2-7; 9 nucleotides match TRBD1. Germline loops: CDR1 SEHNR, CDR2 FQNEAQ (reference sequence). V dropped 2 bases and J dropped 4; count of bases not matched to a gene: 3. The CDR3 has 14 amino acids. CDR3 DNA sequence: TGTGCCAGCAGCTTACGACAGGGGGGGTACGAGCAGTACTTC. This codes for CASSLRQGGYEQYF.

J is TRBJ2-7 and V is TRBV4-2, with TRBD2 identical over 10 bases. With 4 bases clipped from V and 7 bases from J, the junction kept 16 bases outside the gene matches. The CDR3 length is 17 residues. Germline CDR1 LGHNA, CDR2 YNFKEQ. This CDR3 reads CASSLDERAGGPGEQYF. CDR3 nucleotides: TGTGCCAGCAGCCTAGACGAAAGAGCGGGAGGGCCGGGTGAGCAGTACTTC.

The rearrangement uses TRBV6-1 and TRBJ1-5, with D maybe TRBD1 (5 bases). V dropped 2 bases and J dropped 6 bases, with 11 bases sitting between them. The CDR3 runs to 14 residues. Germline assignment: CDR1 MNHNS and CDR2 SASEGT. The CDR3 DNA reads as TGTGCCAGCAGTGAATCAGGGCCGGCTCAGCCCCAGCATTTT. Its protein is CASSESGPAQPQHF.

This chain links TRBV19 with TRBJ2-1, with D perhaps matching TRBD2 (5 bases). The CDR3 contains 12 residues. Germline V gene data show CDR1 as LNHDA and CDR2 as SQIVND (reference sequence). Trimming left V 5 bases short and J 4 bases short, with 6 bases between. The CDR3 DNA is TGTGCCAGTAGTGACTATTACAATGAGCAGTTCTTC. As protein: CASSDYYNEQFF.

This clone was detected a few times. This chain joins TRBV19 and TRBJ2-6; TRBD1 agrees at 9 bases. CDR1 is LNHDA and CDR2 is SQIVND in the germline V gene (reference sequence). J lost 4 bases, V lost 3 bases, and 7 bases had no gene match. The CDR3 is 17 residues long. This CDR3 is CASSMRTGDYGANVLTF. The CDR3 DNA reads TGTGCCAGTAGTATGCGGACAGGGGATTACGGGGCCAACGTCCTGACTTTC.

This clone was seen a few times. The gene calls are TRBV5-6 and TRBJ2-5; D uncertain. This CDR3 comprises 12 residues. Germline V CDR1 and CDR2: SGHDT, YYEEEE. V lost 2 bases and J lost 4, with 6 bases in between. In DNA, the CDR3 is TGTGCCAGCAGCTTTGGGGTAGAGACCCAGTACTTC. This sequence encodes CASSFGVETQYF.

The chain employs TRBV27 and TRBJ1-1; no clear D. V was trimmed by 5 bases and J by 1 base, leaving 11 bases between them. Looked up from germline, CDR1 is MNHEY and CDR2 is SMNVEV (reference sequence). This CDR3 has 14 residues. CDR3 in DNA: TGTGCCAGCAGTCCCTCCGGGCCGAACACTGAAGCTTTCTTT. Translating it yields CASSPSGPNTEAFF.

This chain uses TRBV11-2 with TRBJ2-7; D remains unclear. Trimming took off 1 base at V and 0 bases at J, with 7 bases between the two ends. The CDR3 extends over 14 amino acids. Germline assignment: CDR1 SGHAT and CDR2 FQNNGV. CDR3: CASSLVGYSYEQYF. The DNA for the CDR3 is TGTGCCAGCAGCTTAGTTGGATACTCCTACGAGCAGTACTTC.

The chain joins TRBV7-3 to TRBJ2-1; 7 bases fit TRBD2. Germline assignment: CDR1 SGHTA and CDR2 FQGTGA. The CDR3 consists of 16 residues. Losses at the gene ends were 3 bases for V and 6 bases for J; bases not matched to a gene: 11. The CDR3 here is CASSFGAGTPGNEQFF. The CDR3 region has the DNA TGTGCCAGCAGCTTTGGAGCGGGGACTCCTGGCAATGAGCAGTTCTTC.

This chain connects TRBV18 to TRBJ2-7; TRBD1 aligns across 8 bases. Germline V gene lookup returns CDR1 KGHSH and CDR2 LQKENI. The CDR3 sequence is 15 residues long. V was pared by 3 bases and J by 6 bases, with 10 bases of the junction left unmatched. The CDR3 bases are TGTGCCAGCTCACCGGCGACAGGGGTCCGGGGCGAGCAGTACTTC. Translating it yields CASSPATGVRGEQYF.

The J gene is TRBJ2-7, the V gene TRBV18; 7 bases are a match to TRBD2. The V segment lost 6 bases and the J segment 3 bases; nucleotides outside the gene matches: 8. The CDR3 runs to 14 residues. Germline CDR1 KGHSH, CDR2 LQKENI. The CDR3 is CASSRSGEGYEQYF. In nucleotides, the CDR3 is TGTGCCAGCTCCCGGAGCGGGGAGGGCTACGAGCAGTACTTC. The variable domain in full, with the rest retrieved from reference TRBV18 and TRBJ2-7, is NAGVMQNPRHLVRRRGQEARLRCSPMKGHSHVYWYRQLPEEGLKFMVYLQKENIIDESGMPKERFSAEFPKEGPSILRIQQVVRGDSAAYFCASSRSGEGYEQYFGPGTRLTVT.

The V and J genes are TRBV6-1 and TRBJ2-1; D may correspond to TRBD1 or TRBD2 (5 bases each). The CDR3 is 16 residues long. Germline V CDR1 and CDR2: MNHNS, SASEGT. V lost 4 bases, J lost 6 bases, and 19 bases lay in between. The CDR3 reads CASSVLGTRGLNEQFF. The DNA of the CDR3 is TGTGCCAGCAGTGTTCTCGGGACGAGGGGCCTCAATGAGCAGTTCTTC.

The chain couples TRBV2 to TRBJ1-5; 8 nucleotides agree with TRBD1. V lost 4 bases, J lost 1 base, and 6 bases stayed unmatched. The CDR3 runs to 16 residues. CDR1 is SNHLY and CDR2 is FYNNEI in the germline V gene. The DNA for the CDR3 is TGTGCCAGCAGTGTCAGGGGGCGGGAAAGCAATCAGCCCCAGCATTTT. As protein: CASSVRGRESNQPQHF.

The sample holds one count of this clone. This sequence joins TRBV19 and TRBJ1-4; 7 nucleotides align to TRBD1. Germline V gene lookup returns CDR1 LNHDA and CDR2 SQIVND (reference sequence). This CDR3 spans 15 amino acids. With 5 bases clipped from V and 8 bases from J, the junction kept 11 bases outside the gene matches. The CDR3 loop reads CASSAWTGIQEKLFF. The CDR3 coding sequence is TGTGCCAGTAGTGCTTGGACAGGAATACAGGAAAAACTGTTTTTT.

The V call is TRBV15, the J call TRBJ2-3; tentative D call: TRBD1 (5 bases). This CDR3 has 16 residues. The V end lost 3 bases, the J end lost 6 bases, and 19 bases lay between the germline ends. Germline V CDR1 and CDR2: LNHNV, YYDKDF (reference sequence). As DNA, the CDR3 is TGTGCCACCAGCAGGGACAACGAGATACATAAGGATACGCAGTATTTT. Its translation is CATSRDNEIHKDTQYF.

The chain couples TRBV6-5 to TRBJ1-2, with a weak D call TRBD1 (5 bases). There are 13 residues in the CDR3. With 5 bases removed from V and 0 bases from J, the gap between germline ends came to 7 bases. The V gene's germline CDR1 is MNHEY and CDR2 SVGAGI. CDR3 loop: CASSPQANYGYTF. CDR3 DNA: TGTGCCAGCAGTCCACAGGCTAACTATGGCTACACCTTC.

This chain links TRBV4-1 with TRBJ1-4, with D perhaps TRBD1 (5 bases). V shed 0 bases and J shed 2 bases, with 13 bases lying between them. CDR3 length: 17 residues. Germline CDR1 and CDR2: MGHRA and YSYEKL. CDR3 loop: CASSQEAGGSTNEKLFF. The CDR3, as DNA: TGCGCCAGCAGCCAAGAAGCCGGGGGTAGCACTAATGAAAAACTGTTTTTT.

The chain joins TRBV7-9 to TRBJ2-5; D remains unclear. With 3 bases removed from V and 2 bases from J, the gap between germline ends came to 7 bases. The CDR3 is made up of 13 amino acids. Per the germline V gene, CDR1 is SEHNR and CDR2 is FQNEAQ (reference sequence). The CDR3 sequence is CASSFDGQETQYF. The CDR3 DNA reads TGTGCCAGCAGCTTCGACGGTCAAGAGACCCAGTACTTC. Based on the CDR3 plus reference TRBV7-9 and TRBJ2-5, the full variable domain is DTGVSQNPRHKITKRGQNVTFRCDPISEHNRLYWYRQTLGQGPEFLTYFQNEAQLEKSRLLSDRFSAERPKGSFSTLEIQRTEQGDSAMYLCASSFDGQETQYFGPGTRLLVL.

CDR3 residues: CASSLAPDRETQYF. In DNA, the CDR3 is TGCGCCAGCAGCTTGGCGCCGGACCGGGAGACCCAGTACTTC. The chain is built from TRBV5-1 and TRBJ2-5; D call uncertain. The CDR3 spans 14 residues. In germline, CDR1 is SGHRS, CDR2 YFSETQ. Trimming shortened V by 0 bases and J by 5 bases, and 11 bases separated the two germline ends.

The chain joins TRBV10-3 to TRBJ2-5; possible D gene TRBD1, 5 bases. Germline CDR1 reads ENHRY; CDR2 reads SYGVKD. Trimming shortened V by 4 bases and J by 1 base, and 7 bases separated the two germline ends. The CDR3 runs to 13 residues. CDR3 in DNA: TGTGCCATCAGTGGACAGATCCAAGAGACCCAGTACTTC. Translating gives CAISGQIQETQYF.

The J gene is TRBJ1-3, the V gene TRBV13, with D hard to call. This CDR3 is built from 14 residues. Germline CDR1 reads PRHDT; CDR2 reads FYEKMQ (reference sequence). V lost 8 bases and J lost 1, with 12 bases in between. CDR3 loop: CASAQAMSGNTIYF. The CDR3 bases are TGTGCCAGCGCGCAGGCGATGTCTGGAAACACCATATATTTT.

CDR3 nucleotide sequence: TGTGCCACCAGCAGAGATTCCGTGAGCTCTGGAAACACCATATATTTT. It codes for CATSRDSVSSGNTIYF. This chain joins TRBV15 and TRBJ1-3; no clear D gene. Germline CDR1 LNHNV, CDR2 YYDKDF (reference sequence). The length of the CDR3 is 16 residues. Trimming cost V 0 bases and J 0 bases, with 9 bases left between them.

The V and J genes are TRBV6-1 and TRBJ2-5, with 11 bases lining up with TRBD2. Germline-derived CDR1 and CDR2 are MNHNS and SASEGT. Trimming cost V 6 bases and J 5 bases; bases outside gene matches: 8. The CDR3 is made up of 15 amino acids. This chain's CDR3 is CASRPLAGGGETQYF. For the CDR3, the DNA is TGTGCCAGCAGGCCCCTAGCGGGGGGAGGGGAGACCCAGTACTTC.

The chain uses TRBV5-1 and TRBJ2-3; TRBD2 matches at 16 bases. This CDR3 is built from 18 residues. V was clipped by 4 bases and J by 0 bases; unmatched bases: 5. Germline V gene sequence: CDR1 SGHRS, CDR2 YFSETQ. The CDR3 DNA is TGCGCCAGCAGCCCCGGGACTAGCGGGAGGGCTAGCACAGATACGCAGTATTTT. Translation: CASSPGTSGRASTDTQYF.